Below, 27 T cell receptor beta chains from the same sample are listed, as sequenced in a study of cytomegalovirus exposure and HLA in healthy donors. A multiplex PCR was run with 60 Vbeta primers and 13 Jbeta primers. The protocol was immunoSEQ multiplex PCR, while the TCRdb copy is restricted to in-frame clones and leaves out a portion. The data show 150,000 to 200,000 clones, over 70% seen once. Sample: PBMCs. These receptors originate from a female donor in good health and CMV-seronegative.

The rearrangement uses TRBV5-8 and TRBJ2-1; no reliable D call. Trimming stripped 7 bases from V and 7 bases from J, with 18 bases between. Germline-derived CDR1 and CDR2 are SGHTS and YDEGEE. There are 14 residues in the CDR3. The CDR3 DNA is TGTGCCAGCGGCTCCTCAAGAGATGCGAATGAGCAGTTCTTC. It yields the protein CASGSSRDANEQFF.

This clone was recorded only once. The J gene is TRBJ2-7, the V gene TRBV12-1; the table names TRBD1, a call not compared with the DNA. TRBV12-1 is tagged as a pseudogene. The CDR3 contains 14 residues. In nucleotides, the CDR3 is TGTGCCAGCAGCCCAGGGACAGGGGACTACGAGCAGTACTTC. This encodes CASSPGTGDYEQYF.

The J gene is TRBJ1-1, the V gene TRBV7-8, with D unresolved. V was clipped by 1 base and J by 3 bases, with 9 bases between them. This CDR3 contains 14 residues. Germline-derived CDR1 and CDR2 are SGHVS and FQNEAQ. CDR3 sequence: CASSLVVQYTEAFF. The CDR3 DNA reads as TGTGCCAGCAGCTTAGTTGTGCAGTACACTGAAGCTTTCTTT.

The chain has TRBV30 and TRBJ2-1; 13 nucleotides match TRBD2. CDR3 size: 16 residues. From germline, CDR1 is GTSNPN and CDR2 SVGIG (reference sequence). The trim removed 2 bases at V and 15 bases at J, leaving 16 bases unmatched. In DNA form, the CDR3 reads TGTGCCTGGAGTATAAGTAGGACTAGCGGGGGTACAGGACGGTTCTTC. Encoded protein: CAWSISRTSGGTGRFF.

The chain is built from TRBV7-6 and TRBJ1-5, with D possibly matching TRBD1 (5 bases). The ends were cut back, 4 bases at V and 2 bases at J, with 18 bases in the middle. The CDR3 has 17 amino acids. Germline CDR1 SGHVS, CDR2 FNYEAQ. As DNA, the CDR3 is TGTGCCAGCAGCTCTTCGGAGGGGTTGGTAGGCAATCAGCCCCAGCATTTT. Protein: CASSSSEGLVGNQPQHF.

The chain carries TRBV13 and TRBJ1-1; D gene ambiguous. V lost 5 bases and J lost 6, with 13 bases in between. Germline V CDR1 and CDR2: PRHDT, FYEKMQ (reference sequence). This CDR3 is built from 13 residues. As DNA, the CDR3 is TGTGCCAGCAGCAGCACCGTCGGTGCTGAAGCTTTCTTT. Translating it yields CASSSTVGAEAFF.

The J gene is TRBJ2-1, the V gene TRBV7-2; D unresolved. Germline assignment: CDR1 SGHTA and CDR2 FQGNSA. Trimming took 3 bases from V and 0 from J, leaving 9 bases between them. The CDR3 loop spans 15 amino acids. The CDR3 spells CASSFGAPSYNEQFF. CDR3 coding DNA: TGTGCCAGCAGCTTTGGAGCGCCCTCCTACAATGAGCAGTTCTTC.

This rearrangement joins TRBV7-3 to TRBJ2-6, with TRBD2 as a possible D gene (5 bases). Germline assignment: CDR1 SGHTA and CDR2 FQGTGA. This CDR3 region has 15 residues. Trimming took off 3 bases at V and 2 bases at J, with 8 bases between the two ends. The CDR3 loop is CASSFDGAGANVLTF. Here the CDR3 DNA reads TGTGCCAGCAGCTTCGACGGGGCTGGGGCCAACGTCCTGACTTTC.

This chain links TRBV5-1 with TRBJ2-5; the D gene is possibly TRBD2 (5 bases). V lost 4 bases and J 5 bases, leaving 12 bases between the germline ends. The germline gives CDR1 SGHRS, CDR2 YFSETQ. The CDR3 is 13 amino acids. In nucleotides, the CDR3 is TGCGCCAGCAGCGAACGAGGGCTGGAGACCCAGTACTTC. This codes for CASSERGLETQYF.

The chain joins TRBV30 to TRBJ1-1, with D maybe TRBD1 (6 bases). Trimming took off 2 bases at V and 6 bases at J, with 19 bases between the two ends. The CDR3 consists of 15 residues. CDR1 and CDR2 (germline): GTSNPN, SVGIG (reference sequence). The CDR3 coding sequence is TGTGCCTGGAGTCCACCAAGGGACATGAGACCTGAAGCTTTCTTT. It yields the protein CAWSPPRDMRPEAFF.

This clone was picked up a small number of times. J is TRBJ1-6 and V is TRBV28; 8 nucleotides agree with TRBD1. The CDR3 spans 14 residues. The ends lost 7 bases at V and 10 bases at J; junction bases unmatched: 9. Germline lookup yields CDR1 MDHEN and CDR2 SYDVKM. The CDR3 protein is CASIHGQGGSPLHF. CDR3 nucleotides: TGTGCCAGCATTCACGGACAGGGTGGCTCACCCCTCCACTTT.

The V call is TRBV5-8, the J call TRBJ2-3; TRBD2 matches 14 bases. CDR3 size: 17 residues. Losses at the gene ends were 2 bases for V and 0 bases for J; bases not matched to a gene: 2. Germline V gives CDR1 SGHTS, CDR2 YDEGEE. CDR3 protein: CASSFGTSGGSTDTQYF. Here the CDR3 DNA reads TGTGCCAGCAGCTTTGGGACTAGCGGGGGAAGCACAGATACGCAGTATTTT.

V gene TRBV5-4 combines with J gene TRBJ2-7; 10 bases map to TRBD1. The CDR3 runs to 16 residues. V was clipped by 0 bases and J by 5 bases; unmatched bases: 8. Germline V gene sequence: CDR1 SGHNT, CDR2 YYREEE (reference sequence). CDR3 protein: CASSLGQGAFRNEQYF. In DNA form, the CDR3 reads TGTGCCAGCAGCTTGGGACAGGGGGCGTTTAGAAACGAGCAGTACTTC.

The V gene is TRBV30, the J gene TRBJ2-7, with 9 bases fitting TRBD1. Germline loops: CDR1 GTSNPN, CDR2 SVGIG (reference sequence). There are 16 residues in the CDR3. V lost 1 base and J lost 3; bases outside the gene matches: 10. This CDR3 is CAWSATPGQGVYEQYF. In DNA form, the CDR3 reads TGTGCCTGGAGTGCAACCCCGGGACAGGGAGTCTACGAGCAGTACTTC.

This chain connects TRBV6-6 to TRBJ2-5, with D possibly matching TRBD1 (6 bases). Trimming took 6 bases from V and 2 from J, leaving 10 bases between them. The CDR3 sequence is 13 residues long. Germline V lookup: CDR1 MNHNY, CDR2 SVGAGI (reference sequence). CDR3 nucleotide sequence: TGTGCCAGCAGCCGGACAGATCAAGAGACCCAGTACTTC. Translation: CASSRTDQETQYF.

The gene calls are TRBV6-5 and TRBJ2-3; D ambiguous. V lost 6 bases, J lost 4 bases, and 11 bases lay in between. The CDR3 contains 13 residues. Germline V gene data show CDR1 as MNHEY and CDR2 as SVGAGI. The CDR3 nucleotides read TGTGCCAGCAGCCCCGGTTTCTCAGATACGCAGTATTTT. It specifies CASSPGFSDTQYF.

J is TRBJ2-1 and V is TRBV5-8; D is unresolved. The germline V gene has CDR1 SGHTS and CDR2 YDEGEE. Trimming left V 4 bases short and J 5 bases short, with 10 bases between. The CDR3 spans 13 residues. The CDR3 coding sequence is TGTGCCAGCAGCGCCAGGATAGACAATGAGCAGTTCTTC. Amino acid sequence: CASSARIDNEQFF.

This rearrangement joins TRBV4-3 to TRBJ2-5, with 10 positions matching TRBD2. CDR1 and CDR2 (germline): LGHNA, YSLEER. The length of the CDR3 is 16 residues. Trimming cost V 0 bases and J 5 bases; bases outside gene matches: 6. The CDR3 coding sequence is TGCGCCAGCAGCCAAGAGGCTAGCGGGGGAGGCGAGACCCAGTACTTC. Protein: CASSQEASGGGETQYF.

CDR3 region: CASSVGGANYGYTF. The DNA for the CDR3 is TGTGCCAGCAGTGTCGGGGGAGCCAACTATGGCTACACCTTC. The chain employs TRBV6-5 and TRBJ1-2; TRBD1 might be the D (5 bases). The CDR3 length is 14 residues. V was trimmed by 5 bases and J by 2 bases, leaving 12 bases between them. The germline V gene has CDR1 MNHEY and CDR2 SVGAGI.

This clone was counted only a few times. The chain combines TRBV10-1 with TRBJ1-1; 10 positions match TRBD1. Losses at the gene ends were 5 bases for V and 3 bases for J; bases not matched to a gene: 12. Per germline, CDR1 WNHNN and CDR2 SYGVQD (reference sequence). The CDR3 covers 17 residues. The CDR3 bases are TGCGCCAGCAGTCCTTACGGAACCGGGACAGGGGACACTGAAGCTTTCTTT. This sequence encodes CASSPYGTGTGDTEAFF.

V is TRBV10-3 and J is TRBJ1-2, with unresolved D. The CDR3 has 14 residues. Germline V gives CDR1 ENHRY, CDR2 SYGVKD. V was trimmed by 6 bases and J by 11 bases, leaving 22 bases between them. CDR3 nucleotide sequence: TGTGCCATCAGATCGCCCGGGCAAACCACGGGATACACCTTC. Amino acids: CAIRSPGQTTGYTF.

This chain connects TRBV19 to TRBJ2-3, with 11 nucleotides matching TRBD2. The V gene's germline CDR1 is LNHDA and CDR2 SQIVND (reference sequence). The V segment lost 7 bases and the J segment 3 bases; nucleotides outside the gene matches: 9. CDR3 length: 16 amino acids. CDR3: CASTKLAGEMTDTQYF. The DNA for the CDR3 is TGTGCCAGTACCAAACTAGCGGGAGAAATGACAGATACGCAGTATTTT.

The CDR3 here is CAWGQGGTEAFF. As DNA, the CDR3 is TGTGCCTGGGGACAGGGAGGGACTGAAGCTTTCTTT. This chain links TRBV30 with TRBJ1-1; 8 positions match TRBD1. The CDR3 consists of 12 residues. The J segment lost 5 bases and the V segment lost 5 bases, leaving 4 bases of the junction unmatched. Germline V gene lookup returns CDR1 GTSNPN and CDR2 SVGIG (reference sequence).

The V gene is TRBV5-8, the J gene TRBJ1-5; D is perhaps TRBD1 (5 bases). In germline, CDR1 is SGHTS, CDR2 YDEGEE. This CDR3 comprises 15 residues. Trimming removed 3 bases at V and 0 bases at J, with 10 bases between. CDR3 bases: TGTGCCAGCAGCTCCAGGGTATATAGCAATCAGCCCCAGCATTTT. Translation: CASSSRVYSNQPQHF.

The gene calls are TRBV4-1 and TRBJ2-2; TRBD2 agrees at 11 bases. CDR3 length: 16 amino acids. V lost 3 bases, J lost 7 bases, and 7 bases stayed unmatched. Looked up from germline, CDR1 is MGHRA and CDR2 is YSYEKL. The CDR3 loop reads CASSHIAGGPGGELFF. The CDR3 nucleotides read TGCGCCAGCAGCCACATAGCGGGAGGGCCCGGCGGGGAGCTGTTTTTT.

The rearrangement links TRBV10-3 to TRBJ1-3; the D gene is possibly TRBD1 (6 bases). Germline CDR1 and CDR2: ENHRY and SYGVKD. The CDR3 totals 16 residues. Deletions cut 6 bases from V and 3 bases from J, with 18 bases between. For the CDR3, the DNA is TGTGCCATCAGGGGGGCAGGCCCCACAGGTGGAAACACCATATATTTT. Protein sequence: CAIRGAGPTGGNTIYF.

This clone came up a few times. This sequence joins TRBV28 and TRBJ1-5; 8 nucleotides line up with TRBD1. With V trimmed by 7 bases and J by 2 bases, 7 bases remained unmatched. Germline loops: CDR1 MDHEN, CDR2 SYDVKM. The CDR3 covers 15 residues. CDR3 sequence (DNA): TGTGCCAGCACCCCTCTGGGACAGGGCAATCAGCCCCAGCATTTT. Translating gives CASTPLGQGNQPQHF.